The 14 T cell receptor beta chains below come from one sample, sequenced in a study of cytomegalovirus exposure and HLA in healthy donors. Data came from immunoSEQ multiplex PCR; TCRdb stores just in-frame clones and leaves some out. The table lists hundreds of thousands of clones, about 90% of them singletons. Sequences were obtained from PBMCs. The receptor set was obtained from a young man in good health and CMV-seropositive.

V and J are TRBV7-9 and TRBJ2-2, with 10 nucleotides matching TRBD2. CDR1 SEHNR and CDR2 FQNEAQ come from the germline V gene (reference sequence). The CDR3 is 19 amino acids. J lost 8 bases, V lost 2 bases, and 17 bases had no gene match. The CDR3: CASSLSGLAGAWLAGELFF. The CDR3 bases are TGTGCCAGCAGCTTAAGCGGGCTAGCGGGAGCTTGGCTGGCGGGGGAGCTGTTTTTT.

This chain links TRBV15 with TRBJ2-3; TRBD1 is a possible D gene (8 bases). Deletions cut 5 bases from V and 4 bases from J, with 16 bases between. CDR1 is LNHNV, CDR2 YYDKDF, per germline (reference sequence). The CDR3 is 15 residues long. CDR3 protein: CATSSRTGRADTQYF. CDR3 sequence (DNA): TGTGCCACCAGCTCCCGGACAGGGAGGGCAGATACGCAGTATTTT. Supplemented by reference TRBV15 and TRBJ2-3, the full variable domain reads DAMVIQNPRYQVTQFGKPVTLSCSQTLNHNVMYWYQQKSSQAPKLLFHYYDKDFNNEADTPDNFQSRRPNTSFCFLDIRSPGLGDTAMYLCATSSRTGRADTQYFGPGTRLTVL.

As concerns this clone: The sample carries other DNA sequences with the same CDR3. The chain employs TRBV27 and TRBJ1-1; unclear D gene. The CDR3 is 13 amino acids. Germline V gene lookup returns CDR1 MNHEY and CDR2 SMNVEV (reference sequence). The V and J ends lost 5 bases and 1 base respectively, with 8 bases between them. In nucleotides, the CDR3 is TGTGCCAGCAGTCCGACGGGGAACACTGAAGCTTTCTTT. This codes for CASSPTGNTEAFF.

V and J are TRBV30 and TRBJ1-4; 9 positions agree with TRBD1. With 2 bases clipped from V and 7 bases from J, the junction kept 17 bases outside the gene matches. The CDR3 length is 18 residues. Per germline, CDR1 GTSNPN and CDR2 SVGIG (reference sequence). Here the CDR3 DNA reads TGTGCCTGGAGTTTCTCGGGGACAGGGCTAGGGGCGAGTGAAAAACTGTTTTTT. This sequence encodes CAWSFSGTGLGASEKLFF. Full variable domain (rest looked up from reference TRBV30 and TRBJ1-4): SQTIHQWPATLVQPVGSPLSLECTVEGTSNPNLYWYRQAAGRGLQLLFYSVGIGQISSEVPQNLSASRPQDRQFILSSKKLLLSDSGFYLCAWSFSGTGLGASEKLFFGSGTQLSVL.

A word on this clone: One base away lies a much larger clone, so this may be a sequencing read error. The V gene is TRBV27, the J gene TRBJ1-5, with D tentatively TRBD1 (5 bases). CDR1 and CDR2 from the germline V gene are MNHEY and SMNVEV (reference sequence). The CDR3 is made up of 14 amino acids. The V gene lost 2 bases and the J gene lost 6 bases, with 11 bases spanning the gap. The CDR3 coding sequence is TGTGCCAGCAGTTTACAGGGATTCGGTCAGCCCCAGCATTTT. Its translation is CASSLQGFGQPQHF.

This clone was observed once. V usage is TRBV27 and J usage is TRBJ1-3; D is perhaps TRBD1 (6 bases). The CDR3 spans 18 residues. Per the germline V gene, CDR1 is MNHEY and CDR2 is SMNVEV (reference sequence). V was trimmed by 4 bases and J by 1 base, leaving 20 bases between them. The chain's CDR3 is CASSYPHGQLGSGNTIYF. CDR3 nucleotides: TGTGCCAGCAGTTACCCTCATGGACAGTTAGGGTCTGGAAACACCATATATTTT.

V is TRBV6-1 and J is TRBJ1-3; D possibly corresponds to TRBD1 (5 bases). The V end lost 1 base, the J end lost 1 base, and 8 bases lay between the germline ends. CDR3 length: 15 residues. The germline V gene has CDR1 MNHNS and CDR2 SASEGT. This CDR3 is CASSEGRGSGNTIYF. Written as DNA, the CDR3 is TGTGCCAGCAGTGAAGGCCGGGGGTCTGGAAACACCATATATTTT.

The chain employs TRBV27 and TRBJ2-7; TRBD1 agrees at 7 bases. This CDR3 has 14 residues. Germline V gene lookup returns CDR1 MNHEY and CDR2 SMNVEV (reference sequence). J lost 3 bases, V lost 6 bases, and 8 bases had no gene match. The CDR3 region is CASRPDRTSYEQYF. DNA of the CDR3: TGTGCCAGCAGACCGGACAGGACAAGCTACGAGCAGTACTTC.

This clone was seen only once. The rearrangement joins TRBV7-9 to TRBJ1-2; TRBD1 aligns across 8 bases. Germline values: CDR1 SEHNR, CDR2 FQNEAQ (reference sequence). The CDR3 runs 14 residues. Trimming cost V 2 bases and J 2 bases; bases outside gene matches: 1. This CDR3 reads CASSLWDRNYGYTF. In DNA, the CDR3 is TGTGCCAGCAGCTTATGGGACAGGAACTATGGCTACACCTTC.

CDR3 in DNA: TGCAGTGCTCCTTCCTTGGATACGCAGTATTTT. Its protein product is CSAPSLDTQYF. J is TRBJ2-3 and V is TRBV20-1; D ambiguous. Germline V CDR1 and CDR2: DFQATT, SNEGSKA (reference sequence). With 5 bases removed from V and 6 bases from J, the gap between germline ends came to 9 bases. The CDR3 has 11 residues.

The rearrangement joins TRBV7-9 to TRBJ1-4; TRBD1 aligns across 8 bases. The CDR3 has 13 residues. Germline V lookup: CDR1 SEHNR, CDR2 FQNEAQ (reference sequence). V lost 5 bases to trimming and J lost 8 bases; unmatched junction nucleotides: 4. The CDR3 protein is CASSAGQGEKLFF. CDR3 DNA: TGTGCCAGCAGCGCCGGACAGGGAGAAAAACTGTTTTTT.

V gene TRBV5-1 combines with J gene TRBJ2-1; TRBD2 agrees at 7 bases. Germline values: CDR1 SGHRS, CDR2 YFSETQ. The V gene end was trimmed by 4 bases and the J gene end by 4 bases; junction bases not matched to a gene: 11. The CDR3 length is 16 residues. This CDR3 reads CASSPGRGAEYNEQFF. The CDR3 nucleotides are TGCGCCAGCAGCCCGGGGAGGGGCGCAGAGTACAATGAGCAGTTCTTC.

The rearrangement links TRBV19 to TRBJ1-5; D may be TRBD1 (6 bases). The CDR3 has 14 amino acids. Looked up from germline, CDR1 is LNHDA and CDR2 is SQIVND (reference sequence). V gave up 3 bases and J gave up 3 bases, with 9 bases separating them. This chain's CDR3 is CASSIRDTNQPQHF. The CDR3, as DNA: TGTGCCAGTAGTATTAGGGACACCAATCAGCCCCAGCATTTT. The variable domain in full, completed from reference TRBV19 and TRBJ1-5, reads DGGITQSPKYLFRKEGQNVTLSCEQNLNHDAMYWYRQDPGQGLRLIYYSQIVNDFQKGDIAEGYSVSREKKESFPLTVTSAQKNPTAFYLCASSIRDTNQPQHFGDGTRLSIL.

This clone has a handful of counts. The J gene is TRBJ2-7, the V gene TRBV7-8; 8 bases line up with TRBD1. The germline V gene has CDR1 SGHVS and CDR2 FQNEAQ. This CDR3 is built from 14 residues. Trimming took 5 bases from V and 3 from J; bases not matched to a gene: 6. The CDR3 nucleotides read TGTGCCAGCAGCATAGACAGGGGACGCTACGAGCAGTACTTC. Protein: CASSIDRGRYEQYF.